The 30 T cell receptor beta chains listed next were all sequenced from one sample in a study of T-cell memory formation after mild COVID-19. Each CDR3 protein gets one entry after TCRdb re-called the 5' RACE reads with MiXCR. The sample consists of around 340,000 distinct CDR3 sequences, approximately 13% of them appearing once. The specimen was PBMCs or a T cell subset sorted from them (not recorded which). These receptors were collected from a man younger than 30 who had mild COVID-19 (a few samples of this study predate the infection). Cell type and time point are not known.

This chain uses TRBV5-6 with TRBJ2-5; TRBD1 might be the D (5 bases). The germline V gene has CDR1 SGHDT and CDR2 YYEEEE. This CDR3 comprises 13 residues. Trimming pared 9 bases from V and 4 bases from J, leaving 16 bases between. The CDR3 DNA sequence: TGTGCCACCTCGACAGCCGGCCCAGAGACCCAGTACTTC. Protein sequence: CATSTAGPETQYF.

This clonotype appeared a few times. V and J are TRBV7-9 and TRBJ2-4, with 8 bases fitting TRBD1. V dropped 5 bases and J dropped 3; count of bases not matched to a gene: 6. This CDR3 comprises 15 residues. Germline CDR1 reads SEHNR; CDR2 reads FQNEAQ (reference sequence). CDR3 region: CASSQTGDGKNIQYF. The CDR3, as DNA: TGTGCCAGCAGCCAGACAGGGGATGGCAAAAACATTCAGTACTTC.

The rearrangement uses TRBV6-6 and TRBJ1-5; D perhaps matches TRBD1 (5 bases). Germline V CDR1 and CDR2: MNHNY, SVGAGI (reference sequence). Trimming left V 1 base short and J 4 bases short, with 17 bases between. The CDR3 length is 17 residues. The CDR3 loop reads CASSYFTTATNNQPQHF. The CDR3 nucleotides are TGTGCCAGCAGTTACTTTACGACAGCCACCAATAATCAGCCCCAGCATTTT.

This chain links TRBV5-1 with TRBJ1-4; the match to TRBD1 covers 8 bases. Germline V lookup: CDR1 SGHRS, CDR2 YFSETQ. J gave up 8 bases and V 4 bases, and 19 bases lay outside the gene matches. The CDR3 has 18 amino acids. The CDR3 region is CASSPEERLAGGREKLFF. The CDR3 bases are TGCGCCAGCAGCCCCGAAGAACGGCTGGCAGGGGGCAGAGAAAAACTGTTTTTT.

CDR3 bases: TGTGCCAGCAGCGGAGGGACAGGGATCGATTCACCCCTCCACTTT. It yields the protein CASSGGTGIDSPLHF. This chain joins TRBV7-9 and TRBJ1-6; 9 nucleotides line up with TRBD1. In germline, CDR1 is SEHNR, CDR2 FQNEAQ (reference sequence). Trimming took 5 bases from V and 8 from J; bases not matched to a gene: 7. The CDR3 has 15 amino acids.

This clonotype was observed a few times. The chain links TRBV6-2 or TRBV6-3 to TRBJ1-2, with a possible D match to TRBD1 (6 bases). V was pared by 5 bases and J by 5 bases, with 15 bases between. Germline CDR1 reads MNHEY; CDR2 reads SVGEGT. The CDR3 runs 14 residues. CDR3 protein: CASSPGQHGYGYTF. The CDR3 bases are TGTGCCAGCAGTCCCGGACAGCATGGTTATGGCTACACCTTC.

This clonotype has ten or more counts. The chain has TRBV29-1 and TRBJ2-5; D remains ambiguous. Germline V gives CDR1 SQVTM, CDR2 ANQGSEA. The CDR3 consists of 11 residues. Trimming took 8 bases from V and 4 from J, leaving 11 bases between them. This CDR3 reads CSRAWGETQYF. CDR3 sequence (DNA): TGCAGCCGCGCCTGGGGAGAGACCCAGTACTTC.

The chain is built from TRBV20-1 and TRBJ1-2; TRBD1 agrees at 7 bases. The CDR3 length is 15 residues. After removal of 5 bases from V and 1 base from J, the junction contained 10 bases not matched to a gene. Per germline, CDR1 DFQATT and CDR2 SNEGSKA (reference sequence). The CDR3 DNA reads as TGCAGTGCTTTTCACAGGGGCCACGATAACTATGGCTACACCTTC. Encoded protein: CSAFHRGHDNYGYTF.

This clonotype was detected only a few times. The chain employs TRBV7-6 and TRBJ2-1; the D gene is possibly TRBD1 (6 bases). Per germline, CDR1 SGHVS and CDR2 FNYEAQ. V was trimmed by 4 bases and J by 0 bases, leaving 10 bases between them. This CDR3 has 15 amino acids. The CDR3 DNA reads as TGTGCCAGCAGCTCGCAGGGGAGCTCCTACAATGAGCAGTTCTTC. Its protein is CASSSQGSSYNEQFF.

This clonotype was counted a few times. V and J are TRBV4-2 and TRBJ2-3; D is undetermined. The CDR3 spans 16 residues. Germline CDR1 LGHNA, CDR2 YNFKEQ. Trimming pared 0 bases from V and 1 base from J, leaving 11 bases between. As DNA, the CDR3 is TGTGCCAGCAGCCAAGATTCTACCCTCCGCACAGATACGCAGTATTTT. This sequence encodes CASSQDSTLRTDTQYF.

This rearrangement joins TRBV3-1 to TRBJ2-5; TRBD2 aligns across 8 bases. J lost 3 bases, V lost 7 bases, and 4 bases had no gene match. This CDR3 is 13 amino acids long. CDR1 is LGHDT and CDR2 is YNNKEL in the germline V gene (reference sequence). The CDR3 loop reads CASNRAGEETQYF. CDR3 nucleotides: TGTGCCAGCAACCGAGCGGGGGAAGAGACCCAGTACTTC.

This clonotype was observed a handful of times. CDR3 residues: CASTPGQVSYEQYF. The DNA for the CDR3 is TGTGCCAGCACCCCGGGACAGGTATCCTACGAGCAGTACTTC. V gene TRBV12-3 or TRBV12-4 combines with J gene TRBJ2-7; 8 nucleotides line up with TRBD1. J gave up 1 base and V 7 bases, and 6 bases lay outside the gene matches. The CDR3 consists of 14 residues.

This clonotype has at least ten counts. The chain carries TRBV11-2 and TRBJ2-3; a weak D match, TRBD2 (6 bases). CDR1 and CDR2 (germline): SGHAT, FQNNGV. The V gene lost 8 bases and the J gene lost 0 bases, with 15 bases spanning the gap. The CDR3 contains 15 residues. The chain's CDR3 is CASGRGTSSTDTQYF. The CDR3 nucleotides read TGTGCCAGCGGCCGCGGGACCTCTAGCACAGATACGCAGTATTTT.

This clonotype has only a few counts. The chain links TRBV3-1 to TRBJ2-5; the D is unclear. This CDR3 region has 15 residues. V lost 3 bases and J lost 4, with 15 bases in between. Germline CDR1 LGHDT, CDR2 YNNKEL (reference sequence). The CDR3 loop reads CASSQLGGEGETQYF. The CDR3 bases are TGTGCCAGCAGCCAGCTCGGCGGAGAAGGAGAGACCCAGTACTTC.

This clonotype has only a few counts. The chain joins TRBV25-1 to TRBJ2-2, with 7 bases lining up with TRBD1. V lost 6 bases to trimming and J lost 7 bases; unmatched junction nucleotides: 8. CDR1 is MGHDK, CDR2 SYGVNS, per germline. This CDR3 comprises 14 residues. CDR3 in DNA: TGTGCCAGCAGATTACAGGGGAACGGCGGGGAGCTGTTTTTT. It is translated as CASRLQGNGGELFF.

This chain links TRBV6-2 or TRBV6-3 with TRBJ2-2, with TRBD1 matching over 7 bases. The CDR3 covers 17 residues. CDR1 and CDR2 (germline): MNHEY, SVGEGT. J lost 3 bases, V lost 3 bases, and 10 bases had no gene match. In DNA form, the CDR3 reads TGTGCCAGCAGTTATCGACTCGGACAGGAAGACACCGGGGAGCTGTTTTTT. The encoded protein is CASSYRLGQEDTGELFF.

This clonotype occurred many times. CDR3 region: CASSLTPRTEAFF. The CDR3 DNA is TGTGCCAGCAGCTTAACTCCCCGGACAGAAGCTTTCTTT. The chain uses TRBV7-2 and TRBJ1-1; weak D call: TRBD1 (5 bases). Germline-derived CDR1 and CDR2 are SGHTA and FQGNSA. Trimming shortened V by 2 bases and J by 8 bases, and 12 bases separated the two germline ends. The CDR3 sequence is 13 residues long.

The rearrangement joins TRBV19 to TRBJ2-5; TRBD1 matches at 8 bases. Germline V gives CDR1 LNHDA, CDR2 SQIVND (reference sequence). The CDR3 is made up of 15 amino acids. V gave up 5 bases and J gave up 1 base; unmatched junction bases: 6. The CDR3 region has the DNA TGTGCCAGTAGTTCGGGACAGGAGATCCAAGAGACCCAGTACTTC. It specifies CASSSGQEIQETQYF.

The J gene is TRBJ1-5, the V gene TRBV28; D gene unclear. V lost 3 bases and J 6 bases, leaving 9 bases between the germline ends. The germline CDR1 and CDR2 sequences are MDHEN and SYDVKM. The CDR3 runs to 13 residues. In DNA, the CDR3 is TGTGCCAGCAGTTTGGGCATCATTCAGCCCCAGCATTTT. Translating it yields CASSLGIIQPQHF. Drawing the rest from reference TRBV28 and TRBJ1-5, the complete variable domain is DVKVTQSSRYLVKRTGEKVFLECVQDMDHENMFWYRQDPGLGLRLIYFSYDVKMKEKGDIPEGYSVSREKKERFSLILESASTNQTSMYLCASSLGIIQPQHFGDGTRLSIL.

This clonotype was observed a few times. V is TRBV5-1 and J is TRBJ1-3; 9 bases align to TRBD1. Germline loops: CDR1 SGHRS, CDR2 YFSETQ. With V trimmed by 4 bases and J by 3 bases, 8 bases remained unmatched. There are 16 residues in the CDR3. The CDR3 DNA sequence: TGCGCCAGCAGCATCGACACAGGGGGCTTTGGAAACACCATATATTTT. Its protein is CASSIDTGGFGNTIYF.

The V and J genes are TRBV6-2 or TRBV6-3 and TRBJ1-5; tentatively, D is TRBD1 (5 bases). Trimming took off 0 bases at V and 2 bases at J, with 14 bases between the two ends. The CDR3 is 17 amino acids. CDR1 and CDR2 (germline): MNHEY, SVGEGT. The CDR3 DNA follows: TGTGCCAGCAGTTACTCGAGCTGGGGCAGGGGCAATCAGCCCCAGCATTTT. It yields the protein CASSYSSWGRGNQPQHF.

This chain connects TRBV4-3 to TRBJ1-2; 9 bases are shared with TRBD1. With 4 bases clipped from V and 10 bases from J, the junction kept 4 bases outside the gene matches. This CDR3 spans 12 amino acids. The germline gives CDR1 LGHNA, CDR2 YSLEER. The CDR3 sequence: CASSPTGGVYTF. The CDR3 DNA sequence: TGCGCCAGCAGCCCCACAGGGGGCGTCTACACCTTC.

The chain recombines TRBV6-5 with TRBJ1-4; the D is unclear. Per germline, CDR1 MNHEY and CDR2 SVGAGI. The CDR3 extends over 14 amino acids. Trimming took 0 bases from V and 4 from J, leaving 6 bases between them. The CDR3 here is CASSYSSVNEKLFF. DNA of the CDR3: TGTGCCAGCAGTTACTCCTCAGTTAATGAAAAACTGTTTTTT.

This chain uses TRBV6-5 with TRBJ2-3; D not certain. The V gene lost 0 bases and the J gene lost 0 bases, with 4 bases spanning the gap. This CDR3 has 14 residues. The germline V gene has CDR1 MNHEY and CDR2 SVGAGI. CDR3 DNA: TGTGCCAGCAGTTACTCGCTCAGCACAGATACGCAGTATTTT. Protein product: CASSYSLSTDTQYF.

This chain uses TRBV29-1 with TRBJ2-3; the match to TRBD1 covers 8 bases. The CDR3 consists of 15 residues. Per the germline V gene, CDR1 is SQVTM and CDR2 is ANQGSEA. V gave up 3 bases and J gave up 6 bases; unmatched junction bases: 11. CDR3 bases: TGCAGCGTTGAGTCACAGGGGGGATTATTGGATACGCAGTATTTT. Translation: CSVESQGGLLDTQYF.

This clonotype was observed a few times. This chain links TRBV12-3 or TRBV12-4 with TRBJ2-5; 7 bases are a match to TRBD1. V lost 6 bases and J lost 0; bases outside the gene matches: 4. The CDR3 has 14 residues. Here the CDR3 reads CASSPRGNQETQYF. In nucleotides, the CDR3 is TGTGCCAGCAGCCCCAGGGGGAACCAAGAGACCCAGTACTTC.

This clonotype was seen only a few times. The rearrangement uses TRBV3-2 and TRBJ1-1. TRBV3-2 is designated a pseudogene. CDR3 size: 18 residues. CDR3 sequence (DNA): TGTGCCAGCAGCCAAGATAGTACAGCTTACCATATGAACACTGAAGCTTTCTTT. It yields the protein CASSQDSTAYHMNTEAFF.

The chain employs TRBV7-2 and TRBJ2-1, with D tentatively TRBD2 (6 bases). The CDR3 sequence is 15 residues long. Trimming pared 1 base from V and 10 bases from J, leaving 17 bases between. Germline V gives CDR1 SGHTA, CDR2 FQGNSA. In DNA, the CDR3 is TGTGCCAGCAGCTTAGTTAGGCGGGGATCGGGCGAGCAGTTCTTC. Protein product: CASSLVRRGSGEQFF.

V usage is TRBV6-6 and J usage is TRBJ2-7, with TRBD2 identical over 9 bases. J was trimmed by 10 bases and V by 2 bases; bases with no gene match: 6. The germline gives CDR1 MNHNY, CDR2 SVGAGI (reference sequence). The CDR3 spans 13 residues. In nucleotides, the CDR3 is TGTGCCAGCAGTTACGGAGTAGGGACTAGCCAGTACGTC. It translates to CASSYGVGTSQYV.

This clonotype appeared a few times. V is TRBV5-1 and J is TRBJ2-7; D may be TRBD2 (6 bases). Germline V gene sequence: CDR1 SGHRS, CDR2 YFSETQ. This CDR3 has 16 residues. Between the trimmed V and J ends, which lost 3 bases and 0 bases, there was a span of 16 bases. The DNA of the CDR3 is TGCGCCAGCAGCTGGGGGGACGAGTGGAGCTCCTACGAGCAGTACTTC. This encodes CASSWGDEWSSYEQYF.